This T cell receptor beta chain was found in a study of OX40 agonist ivuxolimab in advanced cancers. About the study: Partial responses were observed in three patients, of whom one had hepatocellular carcinoma and two had cutaneous melanoma.

V lost 3 bases, J lost 4 bases, and 7 bases stayed unmatched. The CDR3 length is 16 residues. Germline-derived CDR1 and CDR2 are LGHNA and YSLEER. A note on this clone: The antigen is undetermined.

Libraries were prepared by immunoSEQ multiplex PCR; TCRdb keeps only in-frame clonotypes and omits some of them. The sample records 75,000 to 80,000 clones, under 90% being singletons. Regarding the study as a whole: Clonal expansion by week 6 occurred in CD4+ and CD8+ blood T cells (at 0.1 to 3.0 mg/kg). At 0.1-3.0 mg/kg, partial responders had clonal expansion among the lowest observed.

The V gene is TRBV4-3, the J gene TRBJ2-3, with 10 bases fitting TRBD2. The sample consisted of CD4+ or CD8+ T cells sorted from blood, taken in a trial of the OX40 agonist ivuxolimab. This receptor was obtained from an adult with an advanced solid tumor such as melanoma, head and neck, liver or kidney cancer. DNA of the CDR3: TGCGCCAGCAGCCATGGAGCGGGAGGGCCTGCAGATACGCAGTATTTT. This codes for CASSHGAGGPADTQYF.